This T cell receptor beta chain was recovered during a study of T cells in Graves' hyperthyroidism and ophthalmopathy. General observations from the study: Most thyroid clonotypes that were expanded above 0.001 also turned up in blood.

V lost 1 base to trimming and J lost 7 bases, with 7 bases between them. Germline CDR1 is LNHDA and CDR2 is SQIVND (reference sequence). The CDR3 contains 12 residues. In the case of this clonotype: Its antigen is still unknown.

RNA transcripts provided the source from which TCR beta CDR3 regions were amplified. A set of HTBI primers served as the primers for a first-round RT-PCR of the TCR CDR3. TCRdb re-called the multiplex PCR reads with MiXCR, one entry per CDR3 protein. The sample contains 300,000 to 450,000 distinct CDR3 sequences, roughly 14% of which appear only once. Exclusions: uncontrolled infection, other autoimmune disease, pregnancy, lactation. This receptor was identified in a man aged 25 to 40 with Graves' hyperthyroidism that later progressed to Graves' ophthalmopathy. Sample: blood. The gene calls are TRBV19 and TRBJ1-2; D is undetermined. The CDR3 sequence is CASSIGESGYTF. The CDR3 DNA sequence: TGTGCCAGTAGTATAGGAGAGAGTGGCTACACCTTC.